A selection of T cell receptor beta chains follows, all from one sample in a study of T cell changes during pregnancy in multiple sclerosis. Data came from immunoSEQ multiplex PCR; TCRdb stores just in-frame clones and leaves some out. The sample carries 40,000 to 45,000 clones, 80% to 90% recorded once. The input for sequencing was CD4+ T cells from peripheral blood mononuclear cells, taken in the first trimester of pregnancy. These receptor sequences come from a female donor with multiple sclerosis, enrolled in a pregnancy study. The CDR3 runs from the conserved cysteine through the conserved F or W. A D gene is named only where the DNA matches it firmly. Some rows mark clone size as missing; the rest say once, few, many or name a class of expanded clone.

v_call,clone_size,d_call,j_call,cdr3_aa,cdr3_nt
TRBV19,-,-,TRBJ2-5,CASSIGRGQETQYF,TGTGCCAGTAGTATTGGGAGGGGGCAAGAGACCCAGTACTTC
TRBV25-1,-,-,TRBJ1-2,CASSVGGNYGYTF,TGTGCCAGCAGTGTGGGGGGTAACTATGGCTACACCTTC
TRBV6-6,once,-,TRBJ1-5,CASSYSEGTYNQPQHF,TGTGCCAGCAGTTACTCGGAGGGTACTTACAATCAGCCCCAGCATTTT
TRBV9,-,TRBD2,TRBJ2-1,CASSALAGVGNEQFF,TGTGCCAGCAGCGCCCTAGCGGGAGTAGGAAATGAGCAGTTCTTC
TRBV7-2,-,-,TRBJ2-5,CASSSGAGSQETQYF,TGTGCCAGCAGCTCCGGCGCAGGCTCACAAGAGACCCAGTACTTC
TRBV5-4,-,-,TRBJ2-3,CASSFGGATTDTQYF,TGTGCCAGCAGCTTTGGGGGGGCCACCACAGATACGCAGTATTTT
TRBV5-8,-,-,TRBJ2-2,CASSGALFANTGELFF,TGTGCCAGCAGCGGGGCCTTGTTCGCGAACACCGGGGAGCTGTTTTTT
TRBV4-3,once,TRBD2,TRBJ2-1,CASSQEGLAGYNEQFF,TGCGCCAGCAGCCAAGAAGGACTAGCGGGATACAATGAGCAGTTCTTC
TRBV6-5,few,-,TRBJ2-7,CASSSFYEQYF,TGTGCCAGCAGTTCGTTCTACGAGCAGTACTTC
TRBV4-2,-,TRBD1,TRBJ2-2,CASSLGDSASRELFF,TGTGCCAGCAGTCTGGGGGACAGTGCCTCCCGGGAGCTGTTTTTT
TRBV19,-,-,TRBJ2-5,CASSIAGFQETQYF,TGTGCCAGTAGTATAGCGGGTTTCCAAGAGACCCAGTACTTC
TRBV5-1,-,-,TRBJ1-1,CASSLARGRTEAFF,TGCGCCAGCAGCTTGGCACGAGGTCGCACTGAAGCTTTCTTT
TRBV5-1,-,-,TRBJ1-2,CASSPTGPAGGYTF,TGCGCCAGCAGCCCGACGGGTCCGGCTGGTGGCTACACCTTC
TRBV30,-,TRBD2,TRBJ2-5,CAWSVKREAERPYF,TGTGCCTGGAGTGTAAAGCGGGAGGCCGAACGACCGTACTTC
TRBV7-2,once,TRBD2,TRBJ2-7,CASSRDVWTSGRAYEQYF,TGTGCCAGCAGCCGCGACGTTTGGACTAGCGGGAGGGCCTACGAGCAGTACTTC
TRBV11-2,-,TRBD1,TRBJ1-1,CASSLVARTGVNTEAFF,TGTGCCAGCAGCTTAGTGGCAAGGACAGGGGTGAACACTGAAGCTTTCTTT
TRBV19,-,TRBD1,TRBJ1-5,CASTRTGTNQPQHF,TGTGCCAGTACCCGGACAGGGACAAATCAGCCCCAGCATTTT
TRBV18,-,-,TRBJ2-5,CASSRLGGETQYF,TGTGCCAGCTCACGACTAGGCGGGGAGACCCAGTACTTC
TRBV18,once,-,TRBJ2-7,CASSALGVDEQYF,TGTGCCAGCTCAGCCTTAGGGGTCGACGAGCAGTACTTC
TRBV27,-,TRBD2,TRBJ2-1,CASSPLGGRGRNEQFF,TGTGCCAGCAGCCCCCTCGGCGGGAGGGGGCGCAATGAGCAGTTCTTC
TRBV27,-,-,TRBJ1-1,CASSLRSGRGTEAFF,TGTGCCAGCAGTTTGAGGTCGGGCAGAGGGACTGAAGCTTTCTTT
TRBV2,-,-,TRBJ2-6,CASSGPTGSGANVLTF,TGTGCCAGCAGTGGTCCCACGGGCTCTGGGGCCAACGTCCTGACTTTC
TRBV6-5,-,-,TRBJ2-7,CASSYSWADEQYF,TGTGCCAGCAGTTACTCCTGGGCCGACGAGCAGTACTTC
TRBV18,-,-,TRBJ2-5,CASSPPEKGWTQYF,TGTGCCAGCTCACCACCCGAAAAGGGGTGGACCCAGTACTTC
TRBV10-3,-,TRBD1,TRBJ2-1,CAISGDSPYNEQFF,TGTGCCATCAGTGGGGACAGTCCGTACAATGAGCAGTTCTTC
TRBV9,-,-,TRBJ1-1,CASSEGPGTHTEAFF,TGTGCCAGCAGCGAGGGGCCGGGGACACACACTGAAGCTTTCTTT
TRBV6-1,once,TRBD2,TRBJ2-5,CASSEPGLAAQETQYF,TGTGCCAGCAGTGAGCCGGGACTAGCGGCCCAAGAGACCCAGTACTTC
TRBV6-5,-,-,TRBJ1-3,CASSMGRENTIYF,TGTGCCAGCAGTATGGGGAGGGAAAACACCATATATTTT
TRBV7-3,-,TRBD1,TRBJ2-2,CASSPRQGASPGELFF,TGTGCCAGCAGCCCAAGACAGGGGGCGAGCCCCGGGGAGCTGTTTTTT
TRBV28,-,-,TRBJ1-1,CASSSHSPSGVGAFF,TGTGCCAGCAGTTCTCACTCCCCATCGGGGGTAGGAGCTTTCTTT